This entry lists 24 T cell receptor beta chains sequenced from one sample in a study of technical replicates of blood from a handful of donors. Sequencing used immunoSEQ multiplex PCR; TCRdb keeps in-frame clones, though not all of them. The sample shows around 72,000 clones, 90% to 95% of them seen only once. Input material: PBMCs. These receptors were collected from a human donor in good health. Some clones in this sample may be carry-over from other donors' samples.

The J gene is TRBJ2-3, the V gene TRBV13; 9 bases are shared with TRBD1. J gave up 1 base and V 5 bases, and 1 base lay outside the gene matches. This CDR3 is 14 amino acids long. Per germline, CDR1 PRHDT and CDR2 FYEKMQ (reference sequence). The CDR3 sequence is CASSRDRGTDTQYF. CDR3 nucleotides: TGTGCCAGCAGCCGGGACAGGGGCACAGATACGCAGTATTTT.

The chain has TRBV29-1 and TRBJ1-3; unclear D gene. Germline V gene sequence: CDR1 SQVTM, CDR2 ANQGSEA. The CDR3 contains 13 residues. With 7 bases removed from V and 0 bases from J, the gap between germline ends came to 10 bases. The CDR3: CSGQASSGNTIYF. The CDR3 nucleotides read TGCAGCGGGCAGGCGTCCTCTGGAAACACCATATATTTT.

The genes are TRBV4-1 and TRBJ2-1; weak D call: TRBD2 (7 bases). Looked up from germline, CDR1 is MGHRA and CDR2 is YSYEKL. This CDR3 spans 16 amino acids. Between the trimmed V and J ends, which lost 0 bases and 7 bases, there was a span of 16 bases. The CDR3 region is CASSQDLTGGRNEQFF. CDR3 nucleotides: TGCGCCAGCAGCCAAGATCTTACGGGGGGCCGTAATGAGCAGTTCTTC.

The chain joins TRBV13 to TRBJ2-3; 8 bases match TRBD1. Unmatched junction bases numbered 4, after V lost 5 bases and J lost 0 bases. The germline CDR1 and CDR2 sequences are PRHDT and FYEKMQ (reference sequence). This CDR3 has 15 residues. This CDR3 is CASSVDRESTDTQYF. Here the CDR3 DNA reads TGTGCCAGCAGCGTGGACAGGGAAAGCACAGATACGCAGTATTTT.

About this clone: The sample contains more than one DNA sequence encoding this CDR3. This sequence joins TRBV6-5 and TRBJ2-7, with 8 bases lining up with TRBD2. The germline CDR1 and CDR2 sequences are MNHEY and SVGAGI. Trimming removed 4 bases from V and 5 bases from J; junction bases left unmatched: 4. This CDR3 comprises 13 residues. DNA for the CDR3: TGTGCCAGCAGTTTATCCGGGAGGGACGAGCAGTACTTC. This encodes CASSLSGRDEQYF.

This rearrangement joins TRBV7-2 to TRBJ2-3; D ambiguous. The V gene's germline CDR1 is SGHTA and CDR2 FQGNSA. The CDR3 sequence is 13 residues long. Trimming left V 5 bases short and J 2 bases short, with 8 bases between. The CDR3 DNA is TGTGCCAGCAGCCCCCAGTACACAGATACGCAGTATTTT. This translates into CASSPQYTDTQYF.

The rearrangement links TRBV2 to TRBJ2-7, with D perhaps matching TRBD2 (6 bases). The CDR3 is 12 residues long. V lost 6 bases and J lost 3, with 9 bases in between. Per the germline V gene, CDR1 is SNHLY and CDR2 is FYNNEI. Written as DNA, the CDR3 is TGTGCCAGCAGGGGGGAGGTCTACGAGCAGTACTTC. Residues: CASRGEVYEQYF.

The CDR3 nucleotides are TGTGCCAGCAGCTTGGAGGGGGCCTTCGGTCAGCCCCAGCATTTT. Amino acid sequence: CASSLEGAFGQPQHF. The rearrangement links TRBV5-8 to TRBJ1-5, with 7 bases aligning to TRBD1. Losses at the gene ends were 0 bases for V and 6 bases for J; bases not matched to a gene: 6. The CDR3 is made up of 15 amino acids. Germline CDR1 is SGHTS and CDR2 is YDEGEE.

Written as DNA, the CDR3 is TGTGCCAGCAGCTCCATCGGGACAGGGGGTAAGAACACTGAAGCTTTCTTT. Translated, it gives CASSSIGTGGKNTEAFF. The V call is TRBV7-9, the J call TRBJ1-1; TRBD1 aligns across 11 bases. V was clipped by 4 bases and J by 1 base; unmatched bases: 8. CDR3 length: 17 residues. Germline CDR1 and CDR2: SEHNR and FQNEAQ (reference sequence).

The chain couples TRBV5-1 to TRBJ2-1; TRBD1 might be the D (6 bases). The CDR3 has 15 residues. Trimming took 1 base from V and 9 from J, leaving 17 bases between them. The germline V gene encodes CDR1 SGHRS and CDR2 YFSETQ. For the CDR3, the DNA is TGCGCCAGCAGCTTGCAAGAACAGGGTCTGGGTGAGCAGTTCTTC. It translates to CASSLQEQGLGEQFF.

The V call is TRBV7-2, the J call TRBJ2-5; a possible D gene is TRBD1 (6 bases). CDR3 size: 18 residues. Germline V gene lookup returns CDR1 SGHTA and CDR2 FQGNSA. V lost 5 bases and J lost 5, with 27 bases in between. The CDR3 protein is CASSAGRRRARGPETQYF. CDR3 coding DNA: TGTGCCAGCAGCGCTGGTCGACGTAGGGCCAGGGGACCTGAGACCCAGTACTTC. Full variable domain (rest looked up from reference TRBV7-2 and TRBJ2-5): GAGVSQSPSNKVTEKGKDVELRCDPISGHTALYWYRQSLGQGLEFLIYFQGNSAPDKSGLPSDRFSAERTGGSVSTLTIQRTQQEDSAVYLCASSAGRRRARGPETQYFGPGTRLLVL.

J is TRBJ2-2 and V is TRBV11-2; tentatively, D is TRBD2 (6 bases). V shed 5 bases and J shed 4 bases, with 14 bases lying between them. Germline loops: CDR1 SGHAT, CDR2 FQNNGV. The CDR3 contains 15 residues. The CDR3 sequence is CASSLPGLRTGELFF. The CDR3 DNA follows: TGTGCCAGCAGCCTGCCGGGACTTCGCACCGGGGAGCTGTTTTTT.

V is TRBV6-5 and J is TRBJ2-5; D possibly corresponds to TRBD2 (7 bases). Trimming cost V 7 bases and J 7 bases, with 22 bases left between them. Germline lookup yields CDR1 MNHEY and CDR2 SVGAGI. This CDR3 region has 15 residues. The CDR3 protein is CASTPRRGGALTQYF. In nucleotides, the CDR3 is TGTGCCAGCACCCCCCGGAGGGGGGGGGCCCTGACCCAGTACTTC.

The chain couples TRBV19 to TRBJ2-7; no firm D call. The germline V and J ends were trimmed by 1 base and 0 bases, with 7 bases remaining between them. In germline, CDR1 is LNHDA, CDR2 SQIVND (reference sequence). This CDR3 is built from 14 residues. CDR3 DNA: TGTGCCAGTAGTATAGTTGGCAGCTCCTACGAGCAGTACTTC. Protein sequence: CASSIVGSSYEQYF.

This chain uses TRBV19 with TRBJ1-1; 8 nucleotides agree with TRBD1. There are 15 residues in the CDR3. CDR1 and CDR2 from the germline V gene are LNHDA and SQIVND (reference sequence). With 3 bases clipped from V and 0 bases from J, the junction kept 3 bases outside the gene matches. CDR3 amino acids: CASSMDRVMNTEAFF. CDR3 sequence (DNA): TGTGCCAGTAGTATGGACAGGGTAATGAACACTGAAGCTTTCTTT. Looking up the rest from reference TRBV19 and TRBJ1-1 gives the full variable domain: DGGITQSPKYLFRKEGQNVTLSCEQNLNHDAMYWYRQDPGQGLRLIYYSQIVNDFQKGDIAEGYSVSREKKESFPLTVTSAQKNPTAFYLCASSMDRVMNTEAFFGQGTRLTVV.

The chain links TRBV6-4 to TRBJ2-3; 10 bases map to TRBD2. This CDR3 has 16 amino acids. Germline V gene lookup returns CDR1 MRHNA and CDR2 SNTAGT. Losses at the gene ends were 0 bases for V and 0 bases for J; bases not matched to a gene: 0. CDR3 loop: CASSDSAGGSTDTQYF. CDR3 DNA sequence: TGTGCCAGCAGTGACTCAGCGGGAGGGAGCACAGATACGCAGTATTTT.

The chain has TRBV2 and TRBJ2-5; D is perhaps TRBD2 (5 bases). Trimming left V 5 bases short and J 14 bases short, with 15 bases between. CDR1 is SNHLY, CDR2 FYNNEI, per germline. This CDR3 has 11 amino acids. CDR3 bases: TGTGCCAGCAGTTACTCCGGGATACTATACTTC. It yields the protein CASSYSGILYF.

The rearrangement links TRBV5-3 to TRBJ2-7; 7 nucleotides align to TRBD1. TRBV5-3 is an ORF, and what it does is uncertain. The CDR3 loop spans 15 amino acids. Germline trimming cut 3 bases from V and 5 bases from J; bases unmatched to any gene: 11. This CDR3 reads CARSSTGVRADEQYF. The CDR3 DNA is TGTGCCAGAAGCTCTACAGGGGTCAGGGCGGACGAGCAGTACTTC.

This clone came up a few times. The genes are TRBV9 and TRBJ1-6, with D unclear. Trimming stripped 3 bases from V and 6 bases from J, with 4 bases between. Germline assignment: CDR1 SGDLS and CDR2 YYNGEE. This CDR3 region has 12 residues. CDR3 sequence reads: CASSGSNSPLHF. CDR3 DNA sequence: TGTGCCAGCAGCGGGAGTAATTCACCCCTCCACTTT.

The CDR3 sequence: CASSLPVIGGTQYF. The CDR3 bases are TGTGCCAGCAGTTTACCCGTCATCGGTGGTACGCAGTATTTT. The gene calls are TRBV28 and TRBJ2-3; D remains unclear. The CDR3 is 14 residues long. Germline-derived CDR1 and CDR2 are MDHEN and SYDVKM. V was shortened by 2 bases and J by 8 bases, with 14 bases between the two germline ends. Supplemented by reference TRBV28 and TRBJ2-3, the full variable domain reads DVKVTQSSRYLVKRTGEKVFLECVQDMDHENMFWYRQDPGLGLRLIYFSYDVKMKEKGDIPEGYSVSREKKERFSLILESASTNQTSMYLCASSLPVIGGTQYFGPGTRLTVL.

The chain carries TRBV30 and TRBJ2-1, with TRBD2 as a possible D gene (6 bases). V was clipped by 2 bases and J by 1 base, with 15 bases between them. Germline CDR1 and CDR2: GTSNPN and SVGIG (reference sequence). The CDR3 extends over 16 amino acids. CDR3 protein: CAWSSRSGLSYNEQFF. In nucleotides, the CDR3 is TGTGCCTGGAGTTCCAGGAGCGGGTTGTCCTACAATGAGCAGTTCTTC.

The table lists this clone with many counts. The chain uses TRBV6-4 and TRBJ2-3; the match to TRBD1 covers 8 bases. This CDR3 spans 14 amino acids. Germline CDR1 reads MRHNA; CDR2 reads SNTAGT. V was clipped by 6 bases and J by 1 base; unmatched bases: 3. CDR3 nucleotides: TGTGCCAGCAGCTTGACAGGGGGCACAGATACGCAGTATTTT. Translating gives CASSLTGGTDTQYF.

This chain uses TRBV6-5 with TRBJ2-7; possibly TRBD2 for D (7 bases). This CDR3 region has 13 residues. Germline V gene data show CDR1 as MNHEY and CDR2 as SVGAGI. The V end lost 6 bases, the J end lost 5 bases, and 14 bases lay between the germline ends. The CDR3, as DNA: TGTGCCAGCAGCGCAAGGGGGGGACACGAGCAGTACTTC. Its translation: CASSARGGHEQYF.

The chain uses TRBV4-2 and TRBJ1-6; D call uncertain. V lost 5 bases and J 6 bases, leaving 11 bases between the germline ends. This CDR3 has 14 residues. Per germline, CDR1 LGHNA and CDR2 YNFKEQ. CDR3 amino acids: CASSDWEANSPLHF. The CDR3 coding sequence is TGTGCCAGCAGCGACTGGGAGGCTAATTCACCCCTCCACTTT.